The rows below give T cell receptor beta chains drawn from one sample of a study of cytomegalovirus exposure and HLA in healthy donors. Method: immunoSEQ multiplex PCR; TCRdb's copy keeps in-frame clones and lacks some. The sample holds about 150,000 clones, 76% seen once. The specimen sequenced was PBMCs. Source of these receptors: a man aged 35-49 years in good health and CMV-seronegative. CDR3s leave out the opening cysteine and the closing phenylalanine or tryptophan. Fields, in order: V gene, clone size, J gene, CDR3 protein. Clone size is stated in some rows and not others, as once, few, many or a class when expanded.

TRBV6-1	NA	TRBJ1-2	ASSGRQDFNYGYT
TRBV30	NA	TRBJ2-3	AWSGVLTDTQY
TRBV7-9	once	NA	ASSPPAGEPYEQY
TRBV19	NA	TRBJ2-5	ASRGQGLEKTQY
TRBV25-1	NA	TRBJ1-2	ASSSVGQYGYT
TRBV7-6	once	TRBJ2-6	ASSLYTGFSGANVLT
TRBV30	NA	TRBJ1-1	AWNLNTEAF
TRBV5-6	few	TRBJ2-1	ASSRYRQHNEQF
TRBV7-3	NA	TRBJ2-2	ASSLWLAGGTGELF
TRBV28	NA	TRBJ1-5	ASSLSGGSQPQH
TRBV6-5	NA	TRBJ2-7	ASSLRRVAEQY
TRBV5-1	NA	TRBJ1-3	ASSPRQGADTIY
TRBV30	NA	TRBJ1-5	AWSHRTGYSNQPQH
TRBV6-5	NA	TRBJ2-5	ASSYVTGDGEQY
TRBV30	NA	TRBJ2-1	AWRPVSSYNEQF
TRBV4-1	NA	TRBJ2-4	ASSPLGASKNIQY
TRBV30	NA	TRBJ2-4	AWQGGDIQY
TRBV4-1	NA	TRBJ2-2	ASSPGLAGKNTGELF
TRBV4-3	NA	TRBJ1-6	ASSQDGRGPLH
TRBV6-6	once	TRBJ1-6	ASSYSPAGDSPLH
TRBV5-4	NA	TRBJ2-1	ASSTPTGSNEQF
TRBV11-2	NA	TRBJ2-3	ASSLLADSTDTQY
TRBV10-3	NA	TRBJ2-5	AISVGTGGEETQY
TRBV30	NA	TRBJ2-3	AWSVIVTDTQY
TRBV19	NA	TRBJ2-7	ASSMVGTSRYEQY
TRBV5-1	few	TRBJ2-5	ASSTGEYQETQY
TRBV6-5	NA	TRBJ1-2	ASSYRGGYT
TRBV10-3	few	TRBJ2-3	AISEPRSDTQY